A selection of T cell receptor beta chains follows, all from one sample in a study of identical twins. Using its own MiXCR run on the 5' RACE reads, TCRdb lists one record per CDR3 protein. The sample consists of 1.5 million or so distinct CDR3 sequences, under 35% of them appearing once. What was sequenced was cord blood. All receptors derive from a newborn girl in good health. Both conserved end residues are part of each CDR3. A D gene is named only where the DNA matches it firmly. Size is omitted from some rows. Given values are once, few, many or a class for expanded clones.

d_call	v_call	j_call	cdr3_length	clone_size	cdr3_nt	cdr3_aa
.	TRBV6-1	TRBJ1-1	13	.	TGTGCCAGCGATCCCTTCGGAGGGACTGAAGCTTTCTTT	CASDPFGGTEAFF
.	TRBV27	TRBJ2-1	13	few	TGTGCCAGCAGTTTCTTTGGGGGGCCTGAGCAGTTCTTC	CASSFFGGPEQFF
.	TRBV11-2	TRBJ1-5	15	many	TGTGCCAGCAGCTTAGGCAGGCAAGGGAATCAGCCCCAGCATTTT	CASSLGRQGNQPQHF
.	TRBV7-2	TRBJ2-7	15	.	TGTGCCAGCAGCTTAGCGGGCTATTTAACCTACGAGCAGTACTTC	CASSLAGYLTYEQYF
TRBD2	TRBV5-1	TRBJ2-2	18	few	TGCGCCAGCAGCCGCCTTTCTCTCAAGCGGGGGAACACCGGGGAGCTGTTTTTT	CASSRLSLKRGNTGELFF
.	TRBV28	TRBJ2-1	16	.	TGTGCCAGCAGTTTGTCGGGATTGAGGCAATACAATGAGCAGTTCTTC	CASSLSGLRQYNEQFF
.	TRBV7-9	TRBJ1-2	16	.	TGTGCCAGCAGCTTAGTTGACACCACAGCTAACTATGGCTACACCTTC	CASSLVDTTANYGYTF
TRBD2	TRBV9	TRBJ2-7	16	once	TGTGCCAGCAGCGTAGGACTAGCGGGAGTCTACAATGAGCAGTACTTC	CASSVGLAGVYNEQYF
.	TRBV5-1	TRBJ1-4	14	few	TGCGCCAGCAGCGCCCTTGCAACTAATGAAAAACTGTTTTTT	CASSALATNEKLFF
TRBD1	TRBV2	TRBJ2-2	15	.	TGTGCCAGCAGGAAAACAGGGGTGGACACCGGGGAGCTGTTTTTT	CASRKTGVDTGELFF
.	TRBV6-5	TRBJ2-2	16	.	TGTGCCAGCAGTTATGAGGACTACGAGAACACCGGGGAGCTGTTTTTT	CASSYEDYENTGELFF
.	TRBV6-1	TRBJ1-2	14	few	TGTGCCAGCAGTGAGTGGCAGACTAACTATGGCTACACCTTC	CASSEWQTNYGYTF
.	TRBV29-1	TRBJ1-3	11	.	TGCAGCGTTGGAGCGGGAAACACCATATATTTT	CSVGAGNTIYF
.	TRBV12-3/TRBV12-4	TRBJ2-3	15	.	TGTGCCAGCAGTCCCGGTACTCCTAGCGCAGATACGCAGTATTTT	CASSPGTPSADTQYF
.	TRBV3-1	TRBJ1-1	16	.	TGTGCCAGCAGCCAGGGCCAGCCGGGACCGAACACTGAAGCTTTCTTT	CASSQGQPGPNTEAFF
.	TRBV7-9	TRBJ1-4	17	.	TGTGCCAGCAGCTTACCTGCAGGATCCTCAACTAATGAGAAACTGTTTTTT	CASSLPAGSSTNEKLFF
.	TRBV4-1	TRBJ1-5	15	.	TGCGCCAGCAGCCAAGAAGGCCGCCATAGGCAGCCCCAGCATTTT	CASSQEGRHRQPQHF
TRBD1	TRBV2	TRBJ1-2	17	.	TGTGCCAGCAGTACACAAAAATGGATTCAGGGGGCAAGGGGCTACACCTTC	CASSTQKWIQGARGYTF
.	TRBV20-1	TRBJ2-1	15	.	TGCAGTGCTAGAGCCAAACCGGGACCCTACAATGAGCAGTTCTTC	CSARAKPGPYNEQFF
.	TRBV6-5	TRBJ2-3	18	.	TGTGCCAGCAGTTACCCTACCACTAACGGGAGTAGCACAGATACGCAGTATTTT	CASSYPTTNGSSTDTQYF
.	TRBV20-1	TRBJ2-7	15	.	TGCAGTGCTAGTCGGCCACCAGGGAAAGGTTCCGAGCAGTACTTC	CSASRPPGKGSEQYF
TRBD2	TRBV6-2/TRBV6-3	TRBJ2-3	14	few	TGTGCCACCTTACTAGCGGGGGTCCCAGATACGCAGTATTTT	CATLLAGVPDTQYF
TRBD1	TRBV11-2	TRBJ1-2	13	few	TGTGCCAGCAGCTTAGAAGGGACAGACGGCTACACCTTC	CASSLEGTDGYTF
.	TRBV20-1	TRBJ1-5	14	.	TGCAGTGCGGGAAGGGGGGCTAGGTATCAGCCCCAGCATTTT	CSAGRGARYQPQHF
.	TRBV7-9	TRBJ2-1	13	many	TGTGCCAGCAGCTTAGCAGAGTACAATGAGCAGTTCTTC	CASSLAEYNEQFF
TRBD1	TRBV5-1	TRBJ2-5	16	.	TGCGCCAGCAGCTTGGGTCTGGACAGGTCGACAGAGACCCAGTACTTC	CASSLGLDRSTETQYF
TRBD1	TRBV6-6	TRBJ1-3	14	.	TGTGCCAGCAGTCCGACAGGGGGCTTAGACACCATATATTTT	CASSPTGGLDTIYF
.	TRBV5-1	TRBJ2-1	14	.	TGCGCCAGCACCCGACCGGGGGCATACAATGAGCAGTTCTTC	CASTRPGAYNEQFF
.	TRBV20-1	TRBJ2-1	10	few	TGCATTCCCTACCACAATGAGCAGTTCTTC	CIPYHNEQFF
TRBD2	TRBV10-3	TRBJ2-7	15	.	TGTGCCATCAGTGAGGCTAGCGGGAGGGCCTACGAGCAGTACTTC	CAISEASGRAYEQYF
.	TRBV9	TRBJ2-7	12	few	TGTGCCAGCAGCGTAATTCAGGGCGAGCAGTACTTC	CASSVIQGEQYF
.	TRBV2	TRBJ2-7	11	.	TGTGCCAGCAGCGACGTAACTGAGCAGTACTTC	CASSDVTEQYF
.	TRBV5-5	TRBJ1-1	14	.	TGTGCCAGCAGCCCAACGGAGTTGAACACTGAAGCTTTCTTT	CASSPTELNTEAFF
.	TRBV24-1	TRBJ1-2	12	few	TGTGCCACCAGTGTTGGGGCCTATGGCTACACCTTC	CATSVGAYGYTF
.	TRBV10-3	TRBJ1-5	16	.	TGTGCCATCAGTGAGTCGAAATGGGGCCGAAATCCGCCCCAGCATTTT	CAISESKWGRNPPQHF
TRBD1	TRBV6-6	TRBJ1-2	16	.	TGTGCCAGCAGTTACTTTCGTCCAGGGGGTGTCTATGGCTACACCTTC	CASSYFRPGGVYGYTF
.	TRBV20-1	TRBJ1-1	11	few	TGCAGTGAAACCAGGACGCTTGAAGCTTTCTTT	CSETRTLEAFF
TRBD1	TRBV6-1	TRBJ2-3	15	.	TGTGCCAGCAGTGGTGAACAGGGGCGGGCAGATACGCAGTATTTT	CASSGEQGRADTQYF
.	TRBV7-9	TRBJ1-3	15	.	TGTGCCAGCAGCTTAGAACAGGGCTCTGGAAACACCATATATTTT	CASSLEQGSGNTIYF
.	TRBV24-1	TRBJ2-5	14	.	TGTGCCACCAGTGACCAGTCCCCGTCGGAGACCCAGTACTTC	CATSDQSPSETQYF
.	TRBV20-1	TRBJ1-2	16	.	TGCAGTGCTAGAACCCTAAGGAGAAAGGGATTCTATGGCTACACCTTC	CSARTLRRKGFYGYTF
TRBD1	TRBV19	TRBJ2-2	14	once	TGTGCCAGTAGAGACAGGGGATGGACCGGGGAGCTGTTTTTT	CASRDRGWTGELFF
.	TRBV9	TRBJ2-5	16	.	TGTGCCAGCAGCGTAGCTAAGTGGGGCCGGGGAGAGACCCAGTACTTC	CASSVAKWGRGETQYF
.	TRBV27	TRBJ2-7	14	.	TGTGCCAGCAGTGATTTCCGCTCCTACAATGAGCAGTACTTC	CASSDFRSYNEQYF
TRBD1	TRBV20-1	TRBJ2-7	14	.	TGCAGTGCTAGAGCGCAGGGGGAACCCTACGAGCAGTACTTC	CSARAQGEPYEQYF
.	TRBV5-5	TRBJ1-4	16	few	TGTGCCAGCAGCCGACGCGGTCGAGGGATTAATGAAAAACTGTTTTTT	CASSRRGRGINEKLFF
TRBD2	TRBV5-1	TRBJ2-3	17	.	TGCGCCAGCAGCCCACGGAGTAGCGGGACTAGCGCAGATACGCAGTATTTT	CASSPRSSGTSADTQYF
.	TRBV3-1	TRBJ2-5	15	many	TGTGCCAGCAGCCAACGAGGGCCCCTACACGAGACCCAGTACTTC	CASSQRGPLHETQYF
.	TRBV20-1	TRBJ2-5	13	few	TGCAGTGCTAGTTCAGGGCTAAGGGAGACCCAGTACTTC	CSASSGLRETQYF
.	TRBV3-1	TRBJ2-3	15	many	TGTGCCAGCAGCCCCGGGACGTCTAGCACAGATACGCAGTATTTT	CASSPGTSSTDTQYF
.	TRBV3-1	TRBJ1-5	16	.	TGTGCCAGCAGCCAAGAGGGGACGAGAACGTGGGAGCCCCAGCATTTT	CASSQEGTRTWEPQHF
.	TRBV27	TRBJ2-2	15	.	TGTGCCAGCAGTCCCCTGGAGGGCTACACCGGGGAGCTGTTTTTT	CASSPLEGYTGELFF